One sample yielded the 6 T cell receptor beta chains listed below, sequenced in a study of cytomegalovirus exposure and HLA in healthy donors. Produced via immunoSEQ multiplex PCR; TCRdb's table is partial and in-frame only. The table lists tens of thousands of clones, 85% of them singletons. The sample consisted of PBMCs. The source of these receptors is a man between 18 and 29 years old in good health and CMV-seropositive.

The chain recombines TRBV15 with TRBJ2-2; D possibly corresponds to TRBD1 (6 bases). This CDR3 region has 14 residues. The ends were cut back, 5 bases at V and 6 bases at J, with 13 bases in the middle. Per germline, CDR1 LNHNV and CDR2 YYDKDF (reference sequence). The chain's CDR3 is CATSPPGVAGELFF. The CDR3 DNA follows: TGTGCCACCAGCCCCCCAGGGGTAGCCGGGGAGCTGTTTTTT.

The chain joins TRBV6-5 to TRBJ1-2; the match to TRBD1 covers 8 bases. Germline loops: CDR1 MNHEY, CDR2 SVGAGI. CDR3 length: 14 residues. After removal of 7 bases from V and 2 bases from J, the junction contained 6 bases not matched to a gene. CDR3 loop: CASTQGGYNYGYTF. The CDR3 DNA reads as TGTGCCAGCACACAGGGGGGATACAACTATGGCTACACCTTC.

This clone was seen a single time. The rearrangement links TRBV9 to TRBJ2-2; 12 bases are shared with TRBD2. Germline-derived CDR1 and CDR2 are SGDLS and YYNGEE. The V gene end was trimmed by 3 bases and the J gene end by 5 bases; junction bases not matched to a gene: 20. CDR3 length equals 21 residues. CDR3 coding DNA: TGTGCCAGCAGCGACCCTTGGGCTAGCGGGAGGGGTTTCTTCGGGACCGGGGAGCTGTTTTTT. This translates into CASSDPWASGRGFFGTGELFF. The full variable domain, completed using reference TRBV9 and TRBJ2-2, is DSGVTQTPKHLITATGQRVTLRCSPRSGDLSVYWYQQSLDQGLQFLIQYYNGEERAKGNILERFSAQQFPDLHSELNLSSLELGDSALYFCASSDPWASGRGFFGTGELFFGEGSRLTVL.

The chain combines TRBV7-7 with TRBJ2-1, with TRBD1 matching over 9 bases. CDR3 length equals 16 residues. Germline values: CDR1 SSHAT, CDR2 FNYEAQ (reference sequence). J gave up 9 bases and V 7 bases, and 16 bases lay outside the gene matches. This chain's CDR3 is CASITAGDRVTSEQFF. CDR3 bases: TGTGCCAGCATCACGGCGGGGGACAGGGTAACGTCTGAGCAGTTCTTC.

CDR3 sequence reads: CASVPREVLTVSGANVLTF. CDR3 bases: TGTGCCAGTGTACCTCGGGAGGTCCTAACTGTCTCTGGGGCCAACGTCCTGACTTTC. V usage is TRBV2 and J usage is TRBJ2-6; 7 bases line up with TRBD2. Trimming at V came to 9 bases and at J to 0 bases, leaving 17 bases not matched to a gene. The CDR3 runs 19 residues. From germline, CDR1 is SNHLY and CDR2 FYNNEI.

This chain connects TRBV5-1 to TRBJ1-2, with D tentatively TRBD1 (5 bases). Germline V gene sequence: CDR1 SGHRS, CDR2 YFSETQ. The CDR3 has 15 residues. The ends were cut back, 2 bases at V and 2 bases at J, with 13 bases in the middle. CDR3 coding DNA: TGCGCCAGCAGCTTTTCTCCAAGGGGCAACTATGGCTACACCTTC. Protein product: CASSFSPRGNYGYTF.